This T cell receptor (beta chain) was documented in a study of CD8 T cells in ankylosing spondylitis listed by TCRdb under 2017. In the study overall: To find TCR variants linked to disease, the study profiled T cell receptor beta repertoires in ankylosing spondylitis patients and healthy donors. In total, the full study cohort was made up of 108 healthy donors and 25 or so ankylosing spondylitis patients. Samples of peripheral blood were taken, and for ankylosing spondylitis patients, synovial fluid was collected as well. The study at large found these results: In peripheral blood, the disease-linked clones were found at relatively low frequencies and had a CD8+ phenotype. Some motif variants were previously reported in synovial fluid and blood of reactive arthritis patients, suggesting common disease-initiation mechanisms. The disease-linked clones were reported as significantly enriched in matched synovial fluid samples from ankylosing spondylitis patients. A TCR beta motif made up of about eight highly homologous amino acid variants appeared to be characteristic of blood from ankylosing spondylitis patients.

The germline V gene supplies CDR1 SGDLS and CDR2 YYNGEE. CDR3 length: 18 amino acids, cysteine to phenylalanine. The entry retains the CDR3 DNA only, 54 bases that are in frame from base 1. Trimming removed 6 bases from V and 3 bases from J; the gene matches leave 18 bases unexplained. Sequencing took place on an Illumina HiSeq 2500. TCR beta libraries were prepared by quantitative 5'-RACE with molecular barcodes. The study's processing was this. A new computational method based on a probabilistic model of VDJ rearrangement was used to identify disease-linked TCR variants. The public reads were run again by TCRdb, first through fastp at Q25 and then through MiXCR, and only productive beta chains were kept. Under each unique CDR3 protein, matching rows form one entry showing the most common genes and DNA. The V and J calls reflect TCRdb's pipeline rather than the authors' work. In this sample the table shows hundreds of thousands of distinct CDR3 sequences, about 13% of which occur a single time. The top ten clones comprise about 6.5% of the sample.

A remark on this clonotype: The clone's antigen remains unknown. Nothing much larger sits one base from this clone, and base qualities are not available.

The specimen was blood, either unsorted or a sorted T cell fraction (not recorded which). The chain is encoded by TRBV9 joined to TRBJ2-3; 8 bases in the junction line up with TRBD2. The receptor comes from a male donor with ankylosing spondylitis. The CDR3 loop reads CASTSGGGNQRWTDTQYF. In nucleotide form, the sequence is TGTGCCAGCACCAGCGGGGGCGGAAACCAAAGGTGGACAGATACGCAGTATTTT.